This TCR beta chain stems from a study of CD8 T cells in Susac syndrome. Reverse transcription of about 0.45 to 1 ug RNA used random hexamers. Via MiXCR, TCRdb re-called the immunoSEQ multiplex PCR reads, giving one row per CDR3 protein. The table includes some 96,000 distinct CDR3 sequences, around 94% detected once. Unmatched junction bases numbered 4, after V lost 2 bases and J lost 4 bases. CDR1 ENHRY and CDR2 SYGVKD come from the germline V gene. This CDR3 region has 15 residues. The Susac syndrome patients fit the recently defined diagnostic criteria for definite or probable disease. This TCR was recovered from a human donor with Susac syndrome. V is TRBV10-3 and J is TRBJ2-7; TRBD2 matches at 11 bases. Sequenced input: CD4+ T cells from PBMCs. The CDR3 DNA reads as TGTGCCATCAGTGAGCTGACTAGCGGGGAGTACGAGCAGTACTTC. Translating it yields CAISELTSGEYEQYF.